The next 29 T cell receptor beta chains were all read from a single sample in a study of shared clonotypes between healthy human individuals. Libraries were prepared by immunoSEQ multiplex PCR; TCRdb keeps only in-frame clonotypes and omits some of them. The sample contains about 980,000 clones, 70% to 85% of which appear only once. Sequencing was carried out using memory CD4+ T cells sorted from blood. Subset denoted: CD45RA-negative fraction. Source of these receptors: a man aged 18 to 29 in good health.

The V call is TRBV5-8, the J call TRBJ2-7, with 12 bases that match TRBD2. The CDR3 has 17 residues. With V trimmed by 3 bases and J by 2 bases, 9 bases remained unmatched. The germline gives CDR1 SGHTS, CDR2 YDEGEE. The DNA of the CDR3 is TGTGCCAGCAGCTGGGAACGAGGGACTAGCGGGCCCTACGAGCAGTACTTC. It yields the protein CASSWERGTSGPYEQYF.

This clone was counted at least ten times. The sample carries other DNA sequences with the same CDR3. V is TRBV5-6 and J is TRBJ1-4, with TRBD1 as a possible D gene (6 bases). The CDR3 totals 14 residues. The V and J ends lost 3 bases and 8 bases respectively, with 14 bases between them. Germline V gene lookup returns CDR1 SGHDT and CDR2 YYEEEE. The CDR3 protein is CASSSQGLGEKLFF. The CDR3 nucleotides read TGTGCCAGCAGCTCCCAGGGGTTGGGCGAAAAACTGTTTTTT.

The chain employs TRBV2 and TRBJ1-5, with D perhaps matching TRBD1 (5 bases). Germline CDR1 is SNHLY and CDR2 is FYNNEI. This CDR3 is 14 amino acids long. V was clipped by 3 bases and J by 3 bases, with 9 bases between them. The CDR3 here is CASSEGHYNQPQHF. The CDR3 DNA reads TGTGCCAGCAGTGAGGGGCATTACAATCAGCCCCAGCATTTT.

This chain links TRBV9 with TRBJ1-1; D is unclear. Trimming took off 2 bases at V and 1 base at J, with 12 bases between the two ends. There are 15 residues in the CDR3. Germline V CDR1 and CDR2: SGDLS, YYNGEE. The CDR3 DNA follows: TGTGCCAGCAGCGTGCGCGAGGGCAGGAACACTGAAGCTTTCTTT. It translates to CASSVREGRNTEAFF.

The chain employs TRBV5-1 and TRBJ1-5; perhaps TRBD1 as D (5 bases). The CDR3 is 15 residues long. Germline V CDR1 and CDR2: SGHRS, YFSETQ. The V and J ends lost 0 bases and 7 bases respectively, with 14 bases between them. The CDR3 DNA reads TGCGCCAGCAGCTTGGATGGGGGGTCCGGGCAGCCCCAGCATTTT. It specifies CASSLDGGSGQPQHF.

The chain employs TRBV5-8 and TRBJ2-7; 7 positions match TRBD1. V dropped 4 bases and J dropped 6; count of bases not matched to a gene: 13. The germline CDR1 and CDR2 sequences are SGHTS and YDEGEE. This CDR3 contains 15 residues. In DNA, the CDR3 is TGTGCCAGCAGCCTACCGAACCGACAGGGTTCCGAGCAGTACTTC. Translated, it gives CASSLPNRQGSEQYF.

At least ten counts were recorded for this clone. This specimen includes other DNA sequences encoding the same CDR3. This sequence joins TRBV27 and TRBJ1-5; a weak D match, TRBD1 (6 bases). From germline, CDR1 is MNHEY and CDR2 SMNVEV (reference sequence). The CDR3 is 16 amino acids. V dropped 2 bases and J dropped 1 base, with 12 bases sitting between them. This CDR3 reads CASSLSGGPSNQPQHF. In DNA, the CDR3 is TGTGCCAGCAGTTTAAGTGGGGGGCCGAGCAATCAGCCCCAGCATTTT.

DNA of the CDR3: TGTGCCAGCAGTGTCATTTGGGTAGAGACCCAGTACTTC. This translates into CASSVIWVETQYF. The chain combines TRBV6-1 with TRBJ2-5; D gene uncertain. V was cut by 4 bases and J by 4 bases, with 10 bases left in between. The V gene's germline CDR1 is MNHNS and CDR2 SASEGT. CDR3 length equals 13 residues.

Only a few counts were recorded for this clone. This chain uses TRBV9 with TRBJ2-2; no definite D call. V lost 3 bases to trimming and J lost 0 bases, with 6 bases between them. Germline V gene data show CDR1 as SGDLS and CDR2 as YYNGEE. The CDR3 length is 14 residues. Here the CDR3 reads CASSAPANTGELFF. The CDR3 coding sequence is TGTGCCAGCAGCGCACCCGCGAACACCGGGGAGCTGTTTTTT.

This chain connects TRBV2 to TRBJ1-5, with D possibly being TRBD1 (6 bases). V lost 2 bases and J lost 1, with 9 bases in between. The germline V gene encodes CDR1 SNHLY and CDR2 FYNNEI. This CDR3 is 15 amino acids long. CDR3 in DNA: TGTGCCAGCAGTGAATTGGACAGCAGCAATCAGCCCCAGCATTTT. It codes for CASSELDSSNQPQHF.

CDR3 nucleotide sequence: TGTGCCAGCAGCTCTCCACGGGAGGGTACCGGGGAGCTGTTTTTT. Translated, it gives CASSSPREGTGELFF. The gene calls are TRBV7-2 and TRBJ2-2; 8 bases match TRBD2. Losses at the gene ends were 4 bases for V and 5 bases for J; bases not matched to a gene: 6. The CDR3 covers 15 residues. CDR1 SGHTA and CDR2 FQGNSA come from the germline V gene.

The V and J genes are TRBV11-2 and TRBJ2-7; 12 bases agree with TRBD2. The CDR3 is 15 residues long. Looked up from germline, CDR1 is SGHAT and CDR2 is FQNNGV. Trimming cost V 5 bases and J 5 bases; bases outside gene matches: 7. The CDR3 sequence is CASSPRLAGANEQYF. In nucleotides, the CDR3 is TGTGCCAGCAGCCCCCGACTAGCGGGAGCTAACGAGCAGTACTTC.

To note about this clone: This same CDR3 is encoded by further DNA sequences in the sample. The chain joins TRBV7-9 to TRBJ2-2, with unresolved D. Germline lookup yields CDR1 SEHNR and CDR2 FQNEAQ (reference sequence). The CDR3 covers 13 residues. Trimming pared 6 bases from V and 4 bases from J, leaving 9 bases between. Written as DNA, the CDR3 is TGTGCCAGCAGTCTTCTGGTCACCGGGGAGCTGTTTTTT. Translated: CASSLLVTGELFF. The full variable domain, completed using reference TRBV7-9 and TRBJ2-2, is DTGVSQNPRHKITKRGQNVTFRCDPISEHNRLYWYRQTLGQGPEFLTYFQNEAQLEKSRLLSDRFSAERPKGSFSTLEIQRTEQGDSAMYLCASSLLVTGELFFGEGSRLTVL.

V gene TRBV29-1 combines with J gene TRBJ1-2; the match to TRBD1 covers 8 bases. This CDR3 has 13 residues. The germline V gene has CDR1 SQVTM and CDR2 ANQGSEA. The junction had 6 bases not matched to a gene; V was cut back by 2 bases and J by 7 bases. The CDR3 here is CSVEQDRVSGYTF. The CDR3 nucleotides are TGCAGCGTTGAACAGGACAGGGTCTCTGGCTACACCTTC.

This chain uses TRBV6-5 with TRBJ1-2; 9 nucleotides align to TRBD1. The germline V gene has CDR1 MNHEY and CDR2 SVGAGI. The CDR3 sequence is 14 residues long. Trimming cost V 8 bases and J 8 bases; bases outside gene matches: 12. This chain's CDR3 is CASRLTGGTEGYTF. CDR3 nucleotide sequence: TGTGCCAGCCGCTTAACAGGGGGCACGGAGGGCTACACCTTC.

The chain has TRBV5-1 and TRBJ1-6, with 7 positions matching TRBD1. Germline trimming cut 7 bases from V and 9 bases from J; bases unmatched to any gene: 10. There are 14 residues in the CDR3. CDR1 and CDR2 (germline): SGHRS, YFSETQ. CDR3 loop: CASHTGTESSPLHF. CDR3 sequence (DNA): TGCGCCAGCCATACCGGGACAGAAAGTTCACCCCTCCACTTT.

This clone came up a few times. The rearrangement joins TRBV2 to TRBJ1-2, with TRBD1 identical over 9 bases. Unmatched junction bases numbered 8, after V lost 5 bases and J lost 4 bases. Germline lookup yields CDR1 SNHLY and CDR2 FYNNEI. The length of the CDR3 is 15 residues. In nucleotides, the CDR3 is TGTGCCAGCAGTACCGACAGGGGGGGTGGCTATGGCTACACCTTC. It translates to CASSTDRGGGYGYTF.

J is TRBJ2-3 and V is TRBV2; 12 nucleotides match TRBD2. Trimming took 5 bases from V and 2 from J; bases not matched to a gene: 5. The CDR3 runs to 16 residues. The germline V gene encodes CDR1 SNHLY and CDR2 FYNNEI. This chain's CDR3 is CASSKLAGGLTDTQYF. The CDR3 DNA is TGTGCCAGCAGTAAACTAGCGGGGGGCCTCACAGATACGCAGTATTTT.

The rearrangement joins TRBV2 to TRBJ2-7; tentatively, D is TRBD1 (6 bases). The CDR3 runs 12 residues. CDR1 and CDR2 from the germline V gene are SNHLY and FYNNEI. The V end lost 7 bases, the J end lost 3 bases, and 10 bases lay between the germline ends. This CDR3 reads CASTRDNYEQYF. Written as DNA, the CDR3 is TGTGCCAGCACCAGGGACAACTACGAGCAGTACTTC.

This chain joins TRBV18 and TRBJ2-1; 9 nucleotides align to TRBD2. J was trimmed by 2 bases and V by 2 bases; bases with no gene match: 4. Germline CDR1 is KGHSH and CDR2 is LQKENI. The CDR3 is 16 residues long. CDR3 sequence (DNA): TGTGCCAGCTCACCATCTAGCGGGAACACCTACAATGAGCAGTTCTTC. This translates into CASSPSSGNTYNEQFF.

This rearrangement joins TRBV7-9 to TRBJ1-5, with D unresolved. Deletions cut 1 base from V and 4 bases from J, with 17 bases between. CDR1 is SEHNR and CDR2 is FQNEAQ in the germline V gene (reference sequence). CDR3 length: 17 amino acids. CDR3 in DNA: TGTGCCAGCAGCTTAGAATATGGTGCTGGCCTAAATCAGCCCCAGCATTTT. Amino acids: CASSLEYGAGLNQPQHF.

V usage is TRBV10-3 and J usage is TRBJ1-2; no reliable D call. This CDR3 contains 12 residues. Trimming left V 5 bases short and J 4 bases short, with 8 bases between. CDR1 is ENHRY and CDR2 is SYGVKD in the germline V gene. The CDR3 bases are TGTGCCATCAGTTCCGACGGCTATGGCTACACCTTC. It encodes CAISSDGYGYTF.

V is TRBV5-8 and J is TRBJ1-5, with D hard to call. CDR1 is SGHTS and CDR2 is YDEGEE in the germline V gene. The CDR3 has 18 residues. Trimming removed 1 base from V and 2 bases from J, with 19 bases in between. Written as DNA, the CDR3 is TGTGCCAGCAGCTTGCGAATCTCTGGTTTGGCGGGCAATCAGCCCCAGCATTTT. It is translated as CASSLRISGLAGNQPQHF.

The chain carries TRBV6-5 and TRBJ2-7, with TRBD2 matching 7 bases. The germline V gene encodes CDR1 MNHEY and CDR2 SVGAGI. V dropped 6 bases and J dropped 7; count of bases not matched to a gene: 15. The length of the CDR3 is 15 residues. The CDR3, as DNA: TGTGCCAGCAGACAACCCGGGGGGAATACCTGGGAGCAGTACTTC. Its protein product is CASRQPGGNTWEQYF.

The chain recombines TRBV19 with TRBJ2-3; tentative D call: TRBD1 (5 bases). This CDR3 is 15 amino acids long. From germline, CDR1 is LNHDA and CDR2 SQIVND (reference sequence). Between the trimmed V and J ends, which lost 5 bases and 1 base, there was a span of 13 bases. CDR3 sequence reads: CASSWQPRGTDTQYF. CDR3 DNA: TGTGCCAGTAGTTGGCAGCCCAGGGGCACAGATACGCAGTATTTT. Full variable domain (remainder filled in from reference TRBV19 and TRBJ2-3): DGGITQSPKYLFRKEGQNVTLSCEQNLNHDAMYWYRQDPGQGLRLIYYSQIVNDFQKGDIAEGYSVSREKKESFPLTVTSAQKNPTAFYLCASSWQPRGTDTQYFGPGTRLTVL.

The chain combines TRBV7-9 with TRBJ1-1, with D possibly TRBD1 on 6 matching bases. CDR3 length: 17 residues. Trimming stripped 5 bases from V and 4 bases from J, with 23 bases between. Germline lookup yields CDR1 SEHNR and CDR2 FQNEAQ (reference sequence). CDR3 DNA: TGTGCCAGCAGCCCTAGGGGAGGGCCAGGGGTGGCCACTGAAGCTTTCTTT. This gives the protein CASSPRGGPGVATEAFF.

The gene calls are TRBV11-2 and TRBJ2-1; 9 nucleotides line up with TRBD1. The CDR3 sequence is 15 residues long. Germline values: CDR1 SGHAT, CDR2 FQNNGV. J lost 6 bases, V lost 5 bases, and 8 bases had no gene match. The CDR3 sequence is CASSQGGQGGNEQFF. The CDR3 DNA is TGTGCCAGCAGCCAGGGGGGACAGGGTGGCAATGAGCAGTTCTTC.

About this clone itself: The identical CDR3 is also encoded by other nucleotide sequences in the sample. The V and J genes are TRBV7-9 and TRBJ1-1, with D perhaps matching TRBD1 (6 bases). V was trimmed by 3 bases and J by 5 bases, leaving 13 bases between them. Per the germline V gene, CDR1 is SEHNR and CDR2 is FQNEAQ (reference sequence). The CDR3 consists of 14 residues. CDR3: CASSFQQGGTEAFF. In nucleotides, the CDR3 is TGTGCCAGCAGCTTCCAACAGGGCGGGACTGAAGCTTTCTTT.

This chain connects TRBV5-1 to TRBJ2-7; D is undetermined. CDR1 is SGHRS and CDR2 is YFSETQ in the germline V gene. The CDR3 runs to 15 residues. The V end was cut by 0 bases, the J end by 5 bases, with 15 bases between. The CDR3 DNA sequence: TGCGCCAGCAGCTTGGAGTTATCTGTTTCCCACGAGCAGTACTTC. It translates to CASSLELSVSHEQYF.